This entry features one T cell receptor beta chain sequence. The V end lost 2 bases, the J end lost 1 base, and 3 bases lay between the germline ends. CDR1 is SGHTA and CDR2 is FQGNSA in the germline V gene. There are 13 residues in the CDR3. Clinical history reported by participants formed the basis on which cohorts were assigned. Cohort 3 recovery required two negative PCRs, clearance, or symptom resolution. The record originates from a study of blood T cell repertoires in COVID-19. Across the whole study: Sites in the United States, Italy and Spain provided acute and convalescent COVID-19 samples.

In the original workflow: How many nucleated cells were present was estimated from reference gene primer amplification. Some clones are missing from TCRdb's copy, which holds only in-frame ones; the method was immunoSEQ multiplex PCR. The V and J calls and the clone size are those of that table, but D and trimming were determined from the DNA. The sample includes around 430,000 clones, 85% to 90% of them seen just once. The rearrangement joins TRBV7-2 to TRBJ1-5; D is unclear. The clonotype comes from a woman aged 50 to 60 who had recovered from COVID-19. Sequenced material: PBMCs or T cells enriched from blood (not recorded which). CDR3 in amino acids: CASSLQSNQPQHF. CDR3 coding DNA: TGTGCCAGCAGCTTACAGAGCAATCAGCCCCAGCATTTT.